This passage covers 9 T cell receptor beta chains from one sample sequenced in a study of T-cell memory formation after mild COVID-19. TCRdb recomputed calls from the 5' RACE reads with MiXCR, one row per CDR3 protein. Among roughly 370,000 distinct CDR3 sequences listed, 16% were seen once. Specimen: PBMCs or a T cell subset sorted from them (not recorded which). The receptors were sampled from a man between 18 and 35 years old who had mild COVID-19 (a few samples of this study predate the infection). Cell type and time point are not known.

The V gene is TRBV3-1, the J gene TRBJ1-2; 9 nucleotides match TRBD1. Germline CDR1 reads LGHDT; CDR2 reads YNNKEL (reference sequence). Trimming removed 4 bases from V and 3 bases from J; junction bases left unmatched: 6. This CDR3 has 15 amino acids. For the CDR3, the DNA is TGTGCCAGCAGCCGTACAGGGGGCGCGGACTATGGCTACACCTTC. Encoded protein: CASSRTGGADYGYTF.

This clonotype was observed a handful of times. V is TRBV7-8 and J is TRBJ2-1; 12 nucleotides line up with TRBD2. Trimming at V came to 0 bases and at J to 10 bases, leaving 7 bases not matched to a gene. Per the germline V gene, CDR1 is SGHVS and CDR2 is FQNEAQ. CDR3 length: 16 residues. The CDR3 is CASSLALAGGHLEQFF. The CDR3 bases are TGTGCCAGCAGCTTAGCCCTAGCGGGGGGGCACTTGGAGCAGTTCTTC.

This clonotype turned up a few times. The chain employs TRBV11-2 and TRBJ2-1, with D tentatively TRBD2 (6 bases). This CDR3 region has 15 residues. CDR1 is SGHAT and CDR2 is FQNNGV in the germline V gene. Trimming left V 1 base short and J 8 bases short, with 15 bases between. CDR3 bases: TGTGCCAGCAGCTTAGTGGGGGGATTGGTCTATGAGCAGTTCTTC. Its protein product is CASSLVGGLVYEQFF.

This chain connects TRBV6-2 or TRBV6-3 to TRBJ2-7; possibly TRBD1 or TRBD2 for D (5 bases each). This CDR3 contains 13 residues. Trimming cost V 6 bases and J 3 bases, with 12 bases left between them. Germline V lookup: CDR1 MNHEY, CDR2 SVGEGT. The CDR3 sequence is CASSEWDGYEQYV. DNA of the CDR3: TGTGCCAGCAGCGAATGGGACGGCTACGAGCAGTACGTC.

There are a few counts of this clonotype. The CDR3 spells CASATKRFPHTYNEQFF. The CDR3, as DNA: TGTGCCAGCGCAACCAAGAGGTTCCCTCATACCTACAATGAGCAGTTCTTC. V gene TRBV6-2 or TRBV6-3 combines with J gene TRBJ2-1; no clear D gene. This CDR3 has 17 residues. V lost 8 bases and J 2 bases, leaving 22 bases between the germline ends. The germline CDR1 and CDR2 sequences are MNHEY and SVGEGT.

This clonotype was observed a few times. This chain connects TRBV12-3 or TRBV12-4 to TRBJ1-1; 9 bases map to TRBD1. The length of the CDR3 is 15 residues. Trimming cost V 3 bases and J 3 bases; bases outside gene matches: 5. The CDR3, as DNA: TGTGCCAGCAGTTTGAGGACAGGGGAACACACTGAAGCTTTCTTT. Its translation is CASSLRTGEHTEAFF.

This clonotype has a handful of counts. The chain employs TRBV4-2 and TRBJ2-7, with 7 positions matching TRBD2. The CDR3 loop spans 19 amino acids. Trimming at V came to 1 base and at J to 2 bases, leaving 17 bases not matched to a gene. Per the germline V gene, CDR1 is LGHNA and CDR2 is YNFKEQ. The CDR3 protein is CASSQVQGGRGLIPYEQYF. DNA for the CDR3: TGTGCCAGCAGCCAAGTCCAGGGCGGGCGGGGACTAATCCCCTACGAGCAGTACTTC.

The chain recombines TRBV7-9 with TRBJ2-7; D gene unclear. The CDR3 runs 15 residues. The V gene's germline CDR1 is SEHNR and CDR2 FQNEAQ (reference sequence). Trimming removed 3 bases at V and 0 bases at J, with 12 bases between. The CDR3 coding sequence is TGTGCCAGCAGCTTCGTTCCAGCACCCTCCTACGAGCAGTACTTC. The encoded protein is CASSFVPAPSYEQYF.

This CDR3 is CASSPRYQRGYNEQFF. The CDR3 DNA sequence: TGTGCCAGCAGCCCACGCTACCAGCGGGGGTACAATGAGCAGTTCTTC. V and J are TRBV7-2 and TRBJ2-1; the match to TRBD2 covers 8 bases. Germline CDR1 and CDR2: SGHTA and FQGNSA. The V segment lost 5 bases and the J segment 4 bases; nucleotides outside the gene matches: 10. This CDR3 region has 16 residues.